These 5 T cell receptor beta chains share one sample of origin, sequenced in a study of T cell repertoires in cytomegalovirus infection. TCRdb passed the reads through MiXCR, listing each CDR3 protein once. Counted here are 300,000 to 400,000 distinct CDR3 sequences, 25% occurring once; the ten biggest clones make up roughly 15%. The antigens these receptors bind are not known. The input for sequencing was cultured PBMCs, taken from culture after CMV antigen stimulation. The receptor source for this set is a human donor in good health (CMV status not recorded). Some clones in this sample may be carry-over from other donors' samples.

This clonotype was detected a few times. This chain uses TRBV7-2 with TRBJ2-1; maybe TRBD2 (6 bases). This CDR3 region has 13 residues. V was cut by 4 bases and J by 8 bases, with 12 bases left in between. In germline, CDR1 is SGHTA, CDR2 FQGNSA. In DNA form, the CDR3 reads TGTGCCAGCAGCTCATCTAGCGTCGATGAGCAGTTCTTC. Encoded protein: CASSSSSVDEQFF.

This clonotype was counted a single time. The chain is built from TRBV20-1 and TRBJ1-5; possibly TRBD1 for D (5 bases). Trimming pared 2 bases from V and 2 bases from J, leaving 10 bases between. CDR1 is DFQATT, CDR2 SNEGSKA, per germline (reference sequence). CDR3 length: 14 amino acids. The CDR3 sequence is CSARQGGGNQPQHF. The CDR3 DNA is TGCAGTGCTAGACAGGGAGGCGGCAATCAGCCCCAGCATTTT.

This chain links TRBV4-2 with TRBJ2-1, with TRBD1 matching over 7 bases. Losses at the gene ends were 0 bases for V and 7 bases for J; bases not matched to a gene: 9. Germline CDR1 LGHNA, CDR2 YNFKEQ. The CDR3 length is 16 residues. CDR3 DNA sequence: TGTGCCAGCAGCCAAGAAGGGGGACAGTGGGAAAATGAGCAGTTCTTC. Amino acid sequence: CASSQEGGQWENEQFF.

The chain carries TRBV20-1 and TRBJ2-3; no clear D gene. CDR1 is DFQATT and CDR2 is SNEGSKA in the germline V gene (reference sequence). The V end lost 3 bases, the J end lost 0 bases, and 10 bases lay between the germline ends. The CDR3 consists of 14 residues. The CDR3, as DNA: TGCAGTGCTAGCGGAGACACTAGCACAGATACGCAGTATTTT. Translating it yields CSASGDTSTDTQYF.

This clonotype has more than one count but fewer than ten. The chain uses TRBV7-2 and TRBJ1-4; D unclear. The germline V gene has CDR1 SGHTA and CDR2 FQGNSA. The CDR3 length is 12 residues. Between the trimmed V and J ends, which lost 0 bases and 10 bases, there was a span of 6 bases. CDR3 DNA: TGTGCCAGCAGCTTAGCAGGGAGAAAACTGTTTTTT. Amino acids: CASSLAGRKLFF.